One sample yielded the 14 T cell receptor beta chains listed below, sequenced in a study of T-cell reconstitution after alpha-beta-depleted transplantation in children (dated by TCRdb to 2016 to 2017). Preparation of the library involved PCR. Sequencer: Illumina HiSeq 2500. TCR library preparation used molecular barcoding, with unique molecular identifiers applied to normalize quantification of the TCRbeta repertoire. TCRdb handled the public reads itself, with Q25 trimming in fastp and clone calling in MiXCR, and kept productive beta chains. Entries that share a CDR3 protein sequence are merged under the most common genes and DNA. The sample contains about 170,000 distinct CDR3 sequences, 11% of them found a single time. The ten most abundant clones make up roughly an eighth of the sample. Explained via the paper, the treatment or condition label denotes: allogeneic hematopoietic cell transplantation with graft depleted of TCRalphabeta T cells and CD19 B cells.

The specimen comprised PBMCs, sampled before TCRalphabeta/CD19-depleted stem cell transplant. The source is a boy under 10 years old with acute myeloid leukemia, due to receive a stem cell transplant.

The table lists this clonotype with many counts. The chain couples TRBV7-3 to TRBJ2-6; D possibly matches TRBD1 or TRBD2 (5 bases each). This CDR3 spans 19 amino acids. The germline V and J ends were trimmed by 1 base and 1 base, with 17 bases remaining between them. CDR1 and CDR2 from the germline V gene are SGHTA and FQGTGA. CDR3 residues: CASSLIAVGRPSGANVLTF. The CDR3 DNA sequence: TGTGCCAGCAGCTTAATCGCGGTGGGACGGCCATCTGGGGCCAACGTCCTGACTTTC.

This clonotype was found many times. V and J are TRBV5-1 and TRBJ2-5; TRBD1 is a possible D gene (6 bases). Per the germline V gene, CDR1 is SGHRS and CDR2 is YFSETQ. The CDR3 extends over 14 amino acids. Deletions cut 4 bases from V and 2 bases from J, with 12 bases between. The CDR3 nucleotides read TGCGCCAGCAGCAAGGACAGTTCACAAGAGACCCAGTACTTC. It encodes CASSKDSSQETQYF.

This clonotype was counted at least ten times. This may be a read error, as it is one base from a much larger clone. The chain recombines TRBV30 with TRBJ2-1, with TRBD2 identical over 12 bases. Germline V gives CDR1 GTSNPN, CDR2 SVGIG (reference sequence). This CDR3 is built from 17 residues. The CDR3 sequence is CVWSGGASGGAYNEQFF. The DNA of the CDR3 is TGTGTCTGGAGTGGCGGGGCTAGCGGGGGGGCCTACAATGAGCAGTTCTTC. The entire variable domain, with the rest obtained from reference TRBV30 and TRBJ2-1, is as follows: SQTIHQWPATLVQPVGSPLSLECTVEGTSNPNLYWYRQAAGRGLQLLFYSVGIGQISSEVPQNLSASRPQDRQFILSSKKLLLSDSGFYLCVWSGGASGGAYNEQFFGPGTRLTVL.

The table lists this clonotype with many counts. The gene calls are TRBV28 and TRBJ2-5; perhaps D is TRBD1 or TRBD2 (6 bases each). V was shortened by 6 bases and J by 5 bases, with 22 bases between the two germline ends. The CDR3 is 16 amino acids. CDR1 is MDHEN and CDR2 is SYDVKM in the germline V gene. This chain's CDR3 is CASSEGGTSLEETQYF. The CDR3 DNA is TGTGCCAGCAGCGAAGGGGGGACGAGCCTTGAGGAGACCCAGTACTTC.

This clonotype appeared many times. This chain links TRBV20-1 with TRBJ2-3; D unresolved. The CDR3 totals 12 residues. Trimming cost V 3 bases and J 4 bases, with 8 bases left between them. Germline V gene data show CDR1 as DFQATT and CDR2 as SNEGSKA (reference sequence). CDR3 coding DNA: TGCAGTGCTAGCGTAATCGCAGATACGCAGTATTTT. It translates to CSASVIADTQYF.

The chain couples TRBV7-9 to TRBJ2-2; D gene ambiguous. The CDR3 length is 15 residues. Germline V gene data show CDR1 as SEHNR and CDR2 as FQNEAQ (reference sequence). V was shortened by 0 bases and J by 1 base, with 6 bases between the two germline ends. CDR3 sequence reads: CASSLAVRNTGELFF. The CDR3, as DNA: TGTGCCAGCAGCTTAGCTGTACGGAACACCGGGGAGCTGTTTTTT.

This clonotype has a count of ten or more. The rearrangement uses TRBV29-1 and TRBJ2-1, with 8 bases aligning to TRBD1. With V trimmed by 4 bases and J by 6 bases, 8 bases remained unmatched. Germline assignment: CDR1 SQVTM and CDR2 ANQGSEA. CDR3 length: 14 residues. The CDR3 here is CSVVFSQGANEQFF. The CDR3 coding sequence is TGCAGCGTTGTATTTAGCCAGGGGGCCAATGAGCAGTTCTTC.

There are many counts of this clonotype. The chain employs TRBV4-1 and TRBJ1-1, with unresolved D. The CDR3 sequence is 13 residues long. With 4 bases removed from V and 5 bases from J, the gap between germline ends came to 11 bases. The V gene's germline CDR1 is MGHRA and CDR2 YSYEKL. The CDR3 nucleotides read TGCGCCAGCAGCCTCCAAGGGTGGACTGAAGCTTTCTTT. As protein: CASSLQGWTEAFF.

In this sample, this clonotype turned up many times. In DNA form, the CDR3 reads TGTGCCAGCAGCCCCGGGATACTGAAAGCTTTCTTT. Translating it yields CASSPGILKAFF. The chain couples TRBV6-5 to TRBJ1-1, with D unresolved. Germline lookup yields CDR1 MNHEY and CDR2 SVGAGI. The CDR3 extends over 12 amino acids. Trimming took 6 bases from V and 9 from J, leaving 14 bases between them.

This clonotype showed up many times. The CDR3 nucleotides read TGCGCCAGCAGCTTCCAAGGCTACGAGCAGTACTTC. Translated: CASSFQGYEQYF. V and J are TRBV5-1 and TRBJ2-7; D is undetermined. Between the trimmed V and J ends, which lost 2 bases and 3 bases, there was a span of 6 bases. CDR3 length: 12 amino acids. Germline CDR1 and CDR2: SGHRS and YFSETQ.

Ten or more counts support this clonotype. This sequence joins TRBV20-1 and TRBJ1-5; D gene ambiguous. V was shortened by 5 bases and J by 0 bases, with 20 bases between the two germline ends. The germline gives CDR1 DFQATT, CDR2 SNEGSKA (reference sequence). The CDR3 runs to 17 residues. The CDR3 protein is CSAPLLEQLNSNQPQHF. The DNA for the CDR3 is TGCAGTGCTCCCTTATTAGAGCAGTTGAATAGCAATCAGCCCCAGCATTTT.

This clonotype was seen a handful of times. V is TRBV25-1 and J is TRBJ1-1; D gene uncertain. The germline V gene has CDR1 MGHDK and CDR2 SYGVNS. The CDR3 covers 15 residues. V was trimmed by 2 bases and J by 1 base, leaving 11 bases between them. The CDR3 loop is CASSEPTAENTEAFF. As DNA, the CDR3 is TGTGCCAGCAGTGAACCCACTGCAGAGAACACTGAAGCTTTCTTT.

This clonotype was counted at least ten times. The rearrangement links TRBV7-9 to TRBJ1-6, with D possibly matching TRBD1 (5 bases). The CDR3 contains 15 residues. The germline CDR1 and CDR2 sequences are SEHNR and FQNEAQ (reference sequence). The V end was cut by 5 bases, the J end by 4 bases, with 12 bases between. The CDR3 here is CASSERGGYNSPLHF. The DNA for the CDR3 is TGTGCCAGCAGCGAACGGGGGGGGTATAATTCACCCCTCCACTTT.

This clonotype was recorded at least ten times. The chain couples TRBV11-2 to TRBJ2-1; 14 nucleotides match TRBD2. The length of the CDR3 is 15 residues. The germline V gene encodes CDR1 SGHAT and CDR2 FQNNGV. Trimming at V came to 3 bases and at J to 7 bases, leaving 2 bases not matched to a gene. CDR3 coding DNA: TGTGCCAGCAGCTTTGGACTAGCGGGAGGAAATGAGCAGTTCTTC. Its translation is CASSFGLAGGNEQFF.